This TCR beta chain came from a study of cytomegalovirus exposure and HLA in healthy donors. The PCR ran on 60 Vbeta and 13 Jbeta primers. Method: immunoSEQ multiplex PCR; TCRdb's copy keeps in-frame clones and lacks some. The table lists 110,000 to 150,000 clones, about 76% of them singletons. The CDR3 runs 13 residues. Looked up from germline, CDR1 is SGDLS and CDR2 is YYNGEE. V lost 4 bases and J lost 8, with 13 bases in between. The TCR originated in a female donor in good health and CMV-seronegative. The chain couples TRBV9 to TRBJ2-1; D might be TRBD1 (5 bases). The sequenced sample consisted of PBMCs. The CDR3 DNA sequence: TGTGCCAGCAGCCCTAGAACAGGCGATGAGCAGTTCTTC. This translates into CASSPRTGDEQFF.